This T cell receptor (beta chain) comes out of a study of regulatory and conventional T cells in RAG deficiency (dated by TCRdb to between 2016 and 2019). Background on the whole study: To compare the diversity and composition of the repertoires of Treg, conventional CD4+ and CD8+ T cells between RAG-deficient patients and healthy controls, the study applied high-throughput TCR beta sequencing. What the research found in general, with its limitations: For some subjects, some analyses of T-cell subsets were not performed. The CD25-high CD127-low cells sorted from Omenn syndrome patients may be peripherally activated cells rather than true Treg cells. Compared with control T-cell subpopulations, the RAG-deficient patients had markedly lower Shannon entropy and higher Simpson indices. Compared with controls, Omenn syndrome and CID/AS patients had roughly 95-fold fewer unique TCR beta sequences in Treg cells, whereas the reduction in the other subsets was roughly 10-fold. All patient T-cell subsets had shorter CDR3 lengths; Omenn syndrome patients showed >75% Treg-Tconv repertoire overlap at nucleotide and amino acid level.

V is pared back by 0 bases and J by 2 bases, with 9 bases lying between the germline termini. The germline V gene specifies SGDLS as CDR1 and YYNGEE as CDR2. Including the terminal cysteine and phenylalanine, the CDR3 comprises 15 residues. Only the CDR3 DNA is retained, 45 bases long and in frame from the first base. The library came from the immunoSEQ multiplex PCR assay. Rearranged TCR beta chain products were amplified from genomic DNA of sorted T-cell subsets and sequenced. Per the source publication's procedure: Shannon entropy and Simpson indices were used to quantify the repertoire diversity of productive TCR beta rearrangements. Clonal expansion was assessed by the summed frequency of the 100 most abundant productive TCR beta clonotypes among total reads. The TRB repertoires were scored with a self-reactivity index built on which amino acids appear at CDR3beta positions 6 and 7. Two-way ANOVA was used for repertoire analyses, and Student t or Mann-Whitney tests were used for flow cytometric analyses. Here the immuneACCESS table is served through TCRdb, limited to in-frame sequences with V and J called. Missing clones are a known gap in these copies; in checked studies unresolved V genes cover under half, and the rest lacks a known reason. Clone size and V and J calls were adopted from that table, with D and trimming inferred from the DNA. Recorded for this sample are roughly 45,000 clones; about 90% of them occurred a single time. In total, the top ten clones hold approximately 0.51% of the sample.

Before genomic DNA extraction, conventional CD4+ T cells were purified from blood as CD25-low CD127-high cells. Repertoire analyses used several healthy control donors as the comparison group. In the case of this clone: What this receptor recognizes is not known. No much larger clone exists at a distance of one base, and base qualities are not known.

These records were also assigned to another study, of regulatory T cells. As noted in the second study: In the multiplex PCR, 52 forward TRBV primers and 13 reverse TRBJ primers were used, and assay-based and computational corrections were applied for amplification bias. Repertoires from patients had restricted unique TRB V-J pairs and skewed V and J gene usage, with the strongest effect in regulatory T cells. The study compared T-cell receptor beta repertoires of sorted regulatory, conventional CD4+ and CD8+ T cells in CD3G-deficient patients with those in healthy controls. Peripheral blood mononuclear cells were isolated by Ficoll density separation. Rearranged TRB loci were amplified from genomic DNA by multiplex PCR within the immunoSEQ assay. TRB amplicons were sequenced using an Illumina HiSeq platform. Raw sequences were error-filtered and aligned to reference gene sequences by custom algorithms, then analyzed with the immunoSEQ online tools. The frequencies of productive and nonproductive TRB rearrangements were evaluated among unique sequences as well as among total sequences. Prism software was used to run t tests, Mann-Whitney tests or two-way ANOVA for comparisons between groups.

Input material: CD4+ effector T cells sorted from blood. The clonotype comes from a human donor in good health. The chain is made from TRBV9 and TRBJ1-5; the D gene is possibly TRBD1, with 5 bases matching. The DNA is TGTGCCAGCAGCGTAGATACAGGCCGCAATCAGCCCCAGCATTTT. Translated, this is CASSVDTGRNQPQHF. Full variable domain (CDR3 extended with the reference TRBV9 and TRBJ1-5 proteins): DSGVTQTPKHLITATGQRVTLRCSPRSGDLSVYWYQQSLDQGLQFLIQYYNGEERAKGNILERFSAQQFPDLHSELNLSSLELGDSALYFCASSVDTGRNQPQHFGDGTRLSIL.